This entry features one T cell receptor beta chain sequence. The participants were between about 18 and 95 years old and came from about two dozen US areas. Contact with a PCR-confirmed or clinician-diagnosed COVID-19 case occurred within 2 weeks of entry. The sample comes from a study of blood T cell repertoires in COVID-19. Study information: The analysed material was cDNA or gDNA that came from T cells, B-cell-depleted T cells, or PBMCs.

Original handling: By means of reference gene primer amplification, nucleated cell counts were estimated. Generated by immunoSEQ multiplex PCR, the TCRdb table keeps only in-frame clones and is missing some. The DNA was the basis for D and trimming; V, J and clone size are from that table. The profile shows roughly 240,000 clones, around 82% of them singletons. CDR3 size: 12 residues. Germline V gene lookup returns CDR1 SGHRS and CDR2 YFSETQ. Trimming removed 1 base from V and 5 bases from J, with 7 bases in between. This TCR derives from a woman aged 40-49 years who had been exposed to COVID-19. The rearrangement links TRBV5-1 to TRBJ2-7; D gene uncertain. Specimen: PBMCs or T cells enriched from blood (not recorded which). The CDR3 loop reads CASSLSGNEQYF. The CDR3 bases are TGCGCCAGCAGCTTGTCAGGAAACGAGCAGTACTTC.